The sequence of this T cell receptor (beta chain) was determined in a study of prognosis after radiotherapy for stage I lung cancer. Many counts were recorded for this clonotype. The study amplified the TCR beta CDR3 region from genomic DNA. This amplification was carried out by two rounds of multiplex PCR. The first PCR round targeted every TRBV and TRBJ gene with specific primers. MiXCR, applied by TCRdb to the multiplex PCR reads, yields one record per CDR3 protein. The table has nearly 25,000 distinct CDR3 sequences, about 34% seen once. V was cut by 5 bases and J by 1 base, with 7 bases left in between. CDR3 length equals 13 residues. Germline V gives CDR1 SGHTA, CDR2 FQGNSA.

The gene calls are TRBV7-2 and TRBJ2-3, with no clear D. This specimen was PBMCs, taken before or after stereotactic body radiation therapy (not recorded which). This clonotype was sampled from a donor aged 50 or older with non-small cell lung cancer. The CDR3 DNA follows: TGTGCCAGCAGCGCCCTACGCACAGATACGCAGTATTTT. This translates into CASSALRTDTQYF. Looking up the rest from reference TRBV7-2 and TRBJ2-3 gives the full variable domain: GAGVSQSPSNKVTEKGKDVELRCDPISGHTALYWYRQSLGQGLEFLIYFQGNSAPDKSGLPSDRFSAERTGGSVSTLTIQRTQQEDSAVYLCASSALRTDTQYFGPGTRLTVL.